The 27 T cell receptor beta chains below were found in one sample sequenced in a study of blood T cells in healthy people across ages. With a J-beta primer mix and a sample-barcoded 5' primer, a second PCR ran about 7 to 11 cycles. TCRdb redid the calling of the 5' RACE reads with MiXCR, one entry per CDR3 protein. In the table there are 850,000 to 1,300,000 distinct CDR3 sequences, 35% to 55% of which are singletons. Sequenced input: blood. These receptors originate from a woman aged 55-75 years in good health.

Comment on this clonotype: The junction shows a germline mismatch at one end, possibly a read error. V and J are TRBV10-3 and TRBJ1-1; D uncertain. The germline CDR1 and CDR2 sequences are ENHRY and SYGVKD. The length of the CDR3 is 13 residues. CDR3 coding DNA: TGTGCCACCAGTACGGCGGTGAACACTGAAGCTTTCTTT. Translating it yields CATSTAVNTEAFF.

The chain recombines TRBV6-5 with TRBJ2-4, with 8 bases aligning to TRBD1. Looked up from germline, CDR1 is MNHEY and CDR2 is SVGAGI. Germline trimming cut 3 bases from V and 0 bases from J; bases unmatched to any gene: 7. The CDR3 consists of 17 residues. CDR3: CASSYLTGGLAKNIQYF. CDR3 DNA: TGTGCCAGCAGTTATCTTACAGGGGGACTAGCCAAAAACATTCAGTACTTC.

The genes are TRBV7-6 and TRBJ1-2, with D perhaps matching TRBD1 (6 bases). Germline CDR1 is SGHVS and CDR2 is FNYEAQ. This CDR3 has 17 residues. With 5 bases removed from V and 8 bases from J, the gap between germline ends came to 27 bases. CDR3 nucleotide sequence: TGTGCCAGCAGCCCAATAAAGTGGGCAGGGGAATTGGGGGGCTACACCTTC. Amino acid sequence: CASSPIKWAGELGGYTF.

The gene calls are TRBV28 and TRBJ2-6; 9 positions agree with TRBD1. This CDR3 has 17 residues. Germline V gene lookup returns CDR1 MDHEN and CDR2 SYDVKM. V shed 8 bases, J shed 6 bases, and the junction held 14 bases outside the gene matches. The CDR3 sequence: CASGPGQGKLEANVLTF. The CDR3 bases are TGTGCCAGCGGTCCGGGACAGGGAAAATTAGAGGCCAACGTCCTGACTTTC.

In its sample, this clonotype was seen many times. The chain joins TRBV7-9 to TRBJ2-7; unclear D gene. V was shortened by 8 bases and J by 7 bases, with 15 bases between the two germline ends. The germline gives CDR1 SEHNR, CDR2 FQNEAQ (reference sequence). The CDR3 runs to 12 residues. The CDR3 spells CASSGSLWEQYF. DNA for the CDR3: TGTGCCAGCTCCGGGTCCCTGTGGGAGCAGTACTTC.

This chain links TRBV5-1 with TRBJ2-1; TRBD1 agrees at 7 bases. With 7 bases clipped from V and 3 bases from J, the junction kept 7 bases outside the gene matches. Germline CDR1 reads SGHRS; CDR2 reads YFSETQ. The length of the CDR3 is 14 residues. In DNA form, the CDR3 reads TGCGCCAGCTCCTACGGACAGGTCTACAATGAGCAGTTCTTC. It yields the protein CASSYGQVYNEQFF. The variable domain in full, with the rest retrieved from reference TRBV5-1 and TRBJ2-1, is KAGVTQTPRYLIKTRGQQVTLSCSPISGHRSVSWYQQTPGQGLQFLFEYFSETQRNKGNFPGRFSGRQFSNSRSEMNVSTLELGDSALYLCASSYGQVYNEQFFGPGTRLTVL.

In this sample, this clonotype turned up a few times. J is TRBJ2-1 and V is TRBV15, with D maybe TRBD2 (6 bases). This CDR3 comprises 14 residues. V was pared by 4 bases and J by 8 bases, with 15 bases between. Germline V CDR1 and CDR2: LNHNV, YYDKDF (reference sequence). The CDR3 coding sequence is TGTGCCACCAGCACGTACCGGGACTCCCATGAGCAGTTCTTC. It translates to CATSTYRDSHEQFF.

The rearrangement joins TRBV25-1 to TRBJ2-3; 14 nucleotides match TRBD2. Losses at the gene ends were 5 bases for V and 4 bases for J; bases not matched to a gene: 8. Looked up from germline, CDR1 is MGHDK and CDR2 is SYGVNS. The CDR3 covers 17 residues. The CDR3 is CASSPLGLAGASDTQYF. In DNA form, the CDR3 reads TGTGCCAGCAGTCCCCTGGGACTAGCGGGAGCATCAGATACGCAGTATTTT.

The chain links TRBV29-1 to TRBJ2-1; 7 bases map to TRBD2. V lost 0 bases to trimming and J lost 7 bases; unmatched junction nucleotides: 12. There are 16 residues in the CDR3. Germline V lookup: CDR1 SQVTM, CDR2 ANQGSEA. This chain's CDR3 is CSVEDLAGEPGNEQFF. CDR3 nucleotides: TGCAGCGTTGAAGATCTGGCGGGAGAGCCGGGGAATGAGCAGTTCTTC.

The V and J genes are TRBV28 and TRBJ2-7; 7 bases line up with TRBD2. Germline V gives CDR1 MDHEN, CDR2 SYDVKM. The CDR3 loop spans 13 amino acids. V lost 6 bases and J lost 11; bases outside the gene matches: 13. The CDR3, as DNA: TGTGCCAGCAGCTCTGGAGGGAGGGTTTGGGAGTACTTC. Translation: CASSSGGRVWEYF.

The CDR3 loop reads CAWSVDRVYGYTF. The CDR3 nucleotides read TGTGCCTGGAGTGTAGACAGGGTCTATGGCTACACCTTC. The chain has TRBV30 and TRBJ1-2, with TRBD1 identical over 7 bases. The CDR3 has 13 residues. The germline V gene encodes CDR1 GTSNPN and CDR2 SVGIG (reference sequence). V shed 0 bases and J 4 bases; nucleotides not matched to a gene: 2.

This rearrangement joins TRBV6-6 to TRBJ1-4; 9 bases line up with TRBD1. There are 15 residues in the CDR3. The V and J ends lost 1 base and 7 bases, in that order; junction bases with no gene match: 4. The V gene's germline CDR1 is MNHNY and CDR2 SVGAGI (reference sequence). CDR3 sequence: CASSYWGTGIEKLFF. The CDR3 bases are TGTGCCAGCAGTTACTGGGGGACAGGGATTGAAAAACTGTTTTTT.

The J gene is TRBJ2-1, the V gene TRBV7-3; 11 nucleotides align to TRBD2. V gave up 5 bases and J gave up 9 bases; unmatched junction bases: 6. The CDR3 covers 14 residues. Looked up from germline, CDR1 is SGHTA and CDR2 is FQGTGA. The CDR3 is CASSKTSGIPEQFF. CDR3 bases: TGTGCCAGCAGCAAGACTAGCGGGATCCCTGAGCAGTTCTTC.

This clonotype occurred a few times. The chain uses TRBV29-1 and TRBJ2-1, with 12 nucleotides matching TRBD2. V dropped 8 bases and J dropped 4; count of bases not matched to a gene: 15. Germline CDR1 SQVTM, CDR2 ANQGSEA. The CDR3 totals 17 residues. The CDR3 loop is CSILGLAGRTPYNEQFF. As DNA, the CDR3 is TGCAGCATTCTCGGACTAGCGGGACGGACCCCATACAATGAGCAGTTCTTC.

This clonotype was picked up a small number of times. V gene TRBV7-3 combines with J gene TRBJ2-7; 7 bases are a match to TRBD1. CDR3 length equals 15 residues. Germline trimming cut 5 bases from V and 0 bases from J; bases unmatched to any gene: 7. Germline V CDR1 and CDR2: SGHTA, FQGTGA. Here the CDR3 DNA reads TGTGCCAGCAGCCTCTCAGGACAGGCCTCCTACGAGCAGTACTTC. The encoded protein is CASSLSGQASYEQYF. The full variable domain, with the rest looked up from reference TRBV7-3 and TRBJ2-7, is GAGVSQTPSNKVTEKGKYVELRCDPISGHTALYWYRQSLGQGPEFLIYFQGTGAADDSGLPNDRFFAVRPEGSVSTLKIQRTERGDSAVYLCASSLSGQASYEQYFGPGTRLTVT.

This clonotype has only a few counts. CDR3: CASSGHRGRLGGYTF. In nucleotides, the CDR3 is TGTGCCAGCAGCGGACACAGGGGGCGCCTAGGTGGCTACACCTTC. The genes are TRBV11-2 and TRBJ1-2; 9 nucleotides agree with TRBD1. CDR1 is SGHAT, CDR2 FQNNGV, per germline. The CDR3 sequence is 15 residues long. The V segment lost 5 bases and the J segment 7 bases; nucleotides outside the gene matches: 11. The entire variable domain, with the rest obtained from reference TRBV11-2 and TRBJ1-2, is as follows: EAGVAQSPRYKIIEKRQSVAFWCNPISGHATLYWYQQILGQGPKLLIQFQNNGVVDDSQLPKDRFSAERLKGVDSTLKIQPAKLEDSAVYLCASSGHRGRLGGYTFGSGTRLTVV.

This clonotype turned up a few times. The chain employs TRBV6-5 and TRBJ1-2; 7 bases are a match to TRBD1. The CDR3 contains 16 residues. The germline V gene encodes CDR1 MNHEY and CDR2 SVGAGI. V was pared by 0 bases and J by 4 bases, with 8 bases of the junction left unmatched. CDR3 sequence (DNA): TGTGCCAGCAGTTACTCCCTGACAGGGAGGGCCTATGGCTACACCTTC. Protein sequence: CASSYSLTGRAYGYTF.

About this clonotype itself: This may be a read error, as it is one base from a much larger clone. The chain is built from TRBV9 and TRBJ2-1; D not certain. Gene TRBJ2-7 matches the end of the DNA better, so the J call may be wrong. The CDR3 totals 16 residues. CDR1 and CDR2 from the germline V gene are SGDLS and YYNGEE. The CDR3 nucleotides are TGTGCCAGCAGCGTAGGGGCCATGGGTTCCTACAATGAGCAGTACTTC. It codes for CASSVGAMGSYNEQYF.

V gene TRBV9 combines with J gene TRBJ2-7; D is tentatively TRBD1 or TRBD2 (5 bases each). The V end was cut by 3 bases, the J end by 6 bases, with 13 bases between. The V gene's germline CDR1 is SGDLS and CDR2 YYNGEE. The CDR3 consists of 13 residues. The CDR3 sequence: CASSAPPGLEQYF. CDR3 bases: TGTGCCAGCAGCGCCCCTCCGGGGCTCGAGCAGTACTTC.

The V call is TRBV11-2, the J call TRBJ2-1; the D gene is possibly TRBD1 (6 bases). The germline gives CDR1 SGHAT, CDR2 FQNNGV. The CDR3 has 17 residues. V dropped 2 bases and J dropped 4 bases, with 18 bases sitting between them. CDR3 coding DNA: TGTGCCAGCAGCTTACCCAGGACAGCGATGGTGTACAATGAGCAGTTCTTC. Amino acids: CASSLPRTAMVYNEQFF.

This chain uses TRBV27 with TRBJ2-1; D is perhaps TRBD2 (6 bases). Germline lookup yields CDR1 MNHEY and CDR2 SMNVEV (reference sequence). V shed 1 base and J shed 9 bases, with 10 bases lying between them. The CDR3 runs to 13 residues. CDR3 protein: CASSLWGETEQFF. The CDR3 DNA reads TGTGCCAGCAGTTTATGGGGGGAGACTGAGCAGTTCTTC.

CDR3 amino acids: CASSRAAVQETQYF. The CDR3 region has the DNA TGTGCCAGCTCCCGGGCGGCCGTTCAAGAGACCCAGTACTTC. V and J are TRBV18 and TRBJ2-5; D gene uncertain. The CDR3 runs to 14 residues. Germline assignment: CDR1 KGHSH and CDR2 LQKENI. V was clipped by 6 bases and J by 2 bases, with 13 bases between them. Based on the CDR3 plus reference TRBV18 and TRBJ2-5, the full variable domain is NAGVMQNPRHLVRRRGQEARLRCSPMKGHSHVYWYRQLPEEGLKFMVYLQKENIIDESGMPKERFSAEFPKEGPSILRIQQVVRGDSAAYFCASSRAAVQETQYFGPGTRLLVL.

The V gene is TRBV27, the J gene TRBJ2-1; D perhaps matches TRBD2 (5 bases). The CDR3 has 13 amino acids. Trimming removed 1 base from V and 7 bases from J, with 8 bases in between. Germline CDR1 is MNHEY and CDR2 is SMNVEV (reference sequence). In DNA, the CDR3 is TGTGCCAGCAGTTTATACGGGGTTAATGAGCAGTTCTTC. This gives the protein CASSLYGVNEQFF.

J is TRBJ2-1 and V is TRBV7-8; a weak D match, TRBD2 (5 bases). The tail of the sequence fits TRBJ2-7 better, so the J call may be wrong. Germline V gene sequence: CDR1 SGHVS, CDR2 FQNEAQ. CDR3 length: 13 residues. CDR3 amino acids: CASSFLGDYEQYF. In nucleotides, the CDR3 is TGTGCCAGCAGCTTCCTCGGGGATTACGAGCAGTACTTC.

This clonotype was seen a few times. J is TRBJ2-1 and V is TRBV7-9, with TRBD2 matching 7 bases. The ends lost 4 bases at V and 4 bases at J; junction bases unmatched: 19. The length of the CDR3 is 19 residues. The germline V gene encodes CDR1 SEHNR and CDR2 FQNEAQ (reference sequence). CDR3 protein: CASSSLGLEVRERYNEQFF. The CDR3 region has the DNA TGTGCCAGCAGCTCCCTAGGACTAGAGGTCCGAGAGAGATACAATGAGCAGTTCTTC.

This chain links TRBV12-3 or TRBV12-4 with TRBJ2-1; unclear D gene. This CDR3 has 12 residues. V lost 6 bases and J lost 8, with 11 bases in between. Here the CDR3 reads CASSDLGYEQFF. The CDR3 DNA follows: TGTGCCAGCAGCGATCTAGGATATGAGCAGTTCTTC.

Of note for this clonotype: Given a much more abundant clone one base away, this may be a read error. This chain links TRBV20-1 with TRBJ2-1; D remains unclear. With 5 bases removed from V and 10 bases from J, the gap between germline ends came to 18 bases. Germline V CDR1 and CDR2: DFQATT, SNEGSKA (reference sequence). The CDR3 is made up of 13 amino acids. The CDR3 is CSAAKGGGEEQFF. CDR3 sequence (DNA): TGCAGTGCTGCCAAAGGCGGTGGAGAGGAGCAGTTCTTC.